Included here is one T cell receptor beta chain sequence, with context. This table comes from immunoSEQ multiplex PCR, and its TCRdb copy is limited to in-frame clones, with some not included. The data contain about 72,000 clones, around 94% of them seen just once; the ten biggest clones take up 5.8%. V was shortened by 2 bases and J by 0 bases, with 2 bases between the two germline ends. This CDR3 spans 11 amino acids. The germline CDR1 and CDR2 sequences are GTSNPN and SVGIG (reference sequence). The entry originates in a study of control samples from healthy donors and cancer patients. The J gene is TRBJ2-7, the V gene TRBV30; D not resolved. Material for sequencing was blood. The clonotype comes from a woman aged 55-69 years in good health. The CDR3 nucleotides read TGTGCCTGGAGTTCCTCCTACGAGCAGTACTTC. Translating gives CAWSSSYEQYF.